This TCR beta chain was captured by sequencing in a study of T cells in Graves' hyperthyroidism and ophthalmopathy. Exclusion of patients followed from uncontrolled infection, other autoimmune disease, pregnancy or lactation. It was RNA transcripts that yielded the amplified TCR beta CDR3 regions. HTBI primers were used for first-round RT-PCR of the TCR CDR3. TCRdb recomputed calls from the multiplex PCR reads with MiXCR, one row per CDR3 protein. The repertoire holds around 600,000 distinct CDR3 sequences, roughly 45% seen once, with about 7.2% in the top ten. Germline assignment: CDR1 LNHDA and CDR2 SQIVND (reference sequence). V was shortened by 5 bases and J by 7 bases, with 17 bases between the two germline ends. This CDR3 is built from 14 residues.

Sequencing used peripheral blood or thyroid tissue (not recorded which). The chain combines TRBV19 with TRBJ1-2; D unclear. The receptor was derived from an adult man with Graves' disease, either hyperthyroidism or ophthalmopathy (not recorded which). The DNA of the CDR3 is TGTGCCAGTAGTTCTAAGGACCCGGTGGGTGGCTACACCTTC. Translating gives CASSSKDPVGGYTF.